This TCR beta chain was observed in a study of cytomegalovirus exposure and HLA in healthy donors. The study, taken as a whole, reports: Under in vitro conditions, a few CMV-associated chains were confirmed as specific for CMV antigens. There were some public TCRs occurring in many donors, but most TCR sequences were rare.

The donors were members of the validation cohort, which comprised more than 90 subjects and was separate from the first cohort of 666 subjects. Germline V gene sequence: CDR1 ENHRY, CDR2 SYGVKD. CDR3 size: 16 residues. The V gene end was trimmed by 5 bases and the J gene end by 0 bases; junction bases not matched to a gene: 4. With regard to this clone: What it recognizes is unknown.

The method was immunoSEQ multiplex PCR; TCRdb's version includes in-frame clones alone and lacks a portion of them. The sample holds more than 55,000 clones, around 96% seen once. The chain carries TRBV10-3 and TRBJ2-6; 7 bases map to TRBD1. Sequencing input: PBMCs. This TCR derives from a man younger than 30 in good health and CMV-seronegative. The CDR3: CAISSTGVSGANVLTF. As DNA, the CDR3 is TGTGCCATCAGTTCAACAGGGGTCTCTGGGGCCAACGTCCTGACTTTC.